The rows below give T cell receptor beta chains drawn from one sample of a study of T-cell memory formation after mild COVID-19. TCRdb re-derived calls from the 5' RACE reads in MiXCR, one entry per CDR3 protein. Among tens of thousands of distinct CDR3 sequences listed, about 14% were seen once. The specimen sequenced was PBMCs or a T cell subset sorted from them (not recorded which). The source of these receptors is an adult woman who had mild COVID-19 (a few samples of this study predate the infection). Cell type and time point are not known. CDR3s include the opening cysteine and the closing phenylalanine or tryptophan. D genes are given only for firm matches. A row's size may be missing; if present it is once, few, many or a size class.

V gene	clone size	CDR3 length	D gene	J gene	CDR3 DNA	CDR3 protein
TRBV4-2	-	15	-	TRBJ1-1	TGTGCCAGCAGCCAAGAAGTCGTCGTACTCACTGAAGCTTTCTTT	CASSQEVVVLTEAFF
TRBV7-7	-	13	TRBD1	TRBJ2-7	TGTGCCAGCAGCTCGGGACAGGGGAACGAGCAGTACTTC	CASSSGQGNEQYF
TRBV7-9	-	16	TRBD2	TRBJ2-1	TGTGCCAGCAGCTCGACCCGGGACTACCCAGCCAATGAGCAGTTCTTC	CASSSTRDYPANEQFF
TRBV20-1	many	14	TRBD2	TRBJ2-1	TGCAGTGCTATCGGGCTAGCGGACTACAATGAGCAGTTCTTC	CSAIGLADYNEQFF
TRBV3-1	-	15	-	TRBJ2-1	TGTGCCAGCAGCCAAGATAGCAACAGTTACAATGAGCAGTTCTTC	CASSQDSNSYNEQFF
TRBV29-1	few	16	TRBD2	TRBJ2-4	TGCAGCGTTGAGCCAATAGCGGGACCCCTTCTGAACATTCAGTACTTC	CSVEPIAGPLLNIQYF
TRBV4-1	many	15	-	TRBJ2-7	TGCGCCAGCAGCCAAGGGGTAGTTGGGAACTACGAGCAGTACTTC	CASSQGVVGNYEQYF
TRBV7-9	few	17	-	TRBJ2-1	TGTGCCAGCAGCTTACCTGGGGTCGGGGTGAACTACAATGAGCAGTTCTTC	CASSLPGVGVNYNEQFF
TRBV29-1	-	11	-	TRBJ2-7	TGCAGCGTTGAAGATCGATACGAGCAGTACTTC	CSVEDRYEQYF
TRBV5-5	-	14	TRBD1	TRBJ2-7	TGTGCCAGCAGCCCATGGACAGGGAGCTACGAGCAGTACTTC	CASSPWTGSYEQYF
TRBV29-1	few	17	-	TRBJ2-7	TGCAGCGTTGAGAGCCCTCTTGATTCTGGGGATAACTACGAGCAGTACTTC	CSVESPLDSGDNYEQYF
TRBV21-1	-	13	-	TRBJ2-7	TGTGCCAGCAGCAAGGATCTAGGTTGCGAGCAGTACTTC	CASSKDLGCEQYF
TRBV4-3	few	17	TRBD2	TRBJ2-3	TGCGCCAGCAGCCTTACCGTTAGCGGGAGGGCGGCGGATACGCAGTATTTT	CASSLTVSGRAADTQYF
TRBV24-1	-	17	TRBD1	TRBJ2-2	TGTGCCACCAGTGAACCGGACAGGGGCCGGGACACCGGGGAGCTGTTTTTT	CATSEPDRGRDTGELFF
TRBV4-1	-	14	-	TRBJ2-5	TGCGCCAGCAGCCCGAACTACTTCCAAGAGACCCAGTACTTC	CASSPNYFQETQYF
TRBV2	-	15	-	TRBJ2-7	TGTGCCAGCAGCCCGGGTCTAGGATCGTCCTACGAGCAGTACTTC	CASSPGLGSSYEQYF
TRBV27	-	16	-	TRBJ2-1	TGTGCCAGCCGTCCCCGGCCGGGGTGGGAGGCGGGTGAGCAGTTCTTC	CASRPRPGWEAGEQFF
TRBV7-2	-	15	-	TRBJ2-7	TGTGCCAGCAGCTTAGAAAATTCAGGGTTCCACGAGCAGTACTTC	CASSLENSGFHEQYF
TRBV7-6	few	15	TRBD1	TRBJ2-5	TGTGCCAGCAGCTCGACAGGGTTCGGCCAAGAGACCCAGTACTTC	CASSSTGFGQETQYF
TRBV4-2	-	17	TRBD1	TRBJ2-3	TGTGCCAGCAGCCTCCTTCTAGGGACAGGCGAAACAGATACGCAGTATTTT	CASSLLLGTGETDTQYF
TRBV4-3	-	20	TRBD2	TRBJ2-6	TGCGCCAGCAGCCAAGACCTGGTGACTAGCGGCTACTCTGGGGCCAACGTCCTGACTTTC	CASSQDLVTSGYSGANVLTF
TRBV11-2	once	11	-	TRBJ1-1	TGTGCCAGCAGCGCCGGACATCAAGCTTTCTTT	CASSAGHQAFF
TRBV15	few	17	-	TRBJ2-1	TGTGCCACCAGCCGACACAGGGCCCCCAGCTCCTACAATGAGCAGTTCTTC	CATSRHRAPSSYNEQFF